The 25 T cell receptor beta chains in this list originate from one sample, sequenced in a study of T cell responses to AZD1222 COVID-19 vaccine. Clones were sequenced by immunoSEQ multiplex PCR, and TCRdb holds only the in-frame ones, with some missing. The sample contains under 200,000 clones, around nine tenths of which appear only once. The source was peripheral blood, collected 28 days after the second dose of the MenACWY control vaccine. The receptor set was obtained from an adult who received the MenACWY meningococcal vaccine as a control.

J is TRBJ2-7 and V is TRBV2, with 11 positions matching TRBD1. The CDR3 spans 15 residues. Looked up from germline, CDR1 is SNHLY and CDR2 is FYNNEI. V lost 1 base and J lost 6; bases outside the gene matches: 5. The CDR3 region is CASSEGGTGGLEQYF. The CDR3 coding sequence is TGTGCCAGCAGTGAAGGAGGGACAGGGGGACTCGAGCAGTACTTC.

The rearrangement uses TRBV24-1 and TRBJ2-3; D gene unclear. The CDR3 has 13 amino acids. V shed 3 bases and J shed 5 bases, with 8 bases lying between them. Germline CDR1 KGHDR, CDR2 SFDVKD. CDR3 sequence: CATSDPPGDTQYF. Here the CDR3 DNA reads TGTGCCACCAGTGATCCCCCGGGAGATACGCAGTATTTT.

This chain uses TRBV5-6 with TRBJ2-1; TRBD1 aligns across 8 bases. Germline CDR1 SGHDT, CDR2 YYEEEE. CDR3 length: 15 amino acids. V shed 4 bases and J 1 base; nucleotides not matched to a gene: 4. The CDR3 DNA reads as TGTGCCAGCAGCCTTACAGGGGGGTCCTACAATGAGCAGTTCTTC. This codes for CASSLTGGSYNEQFF.

This rearrangement joins TRBV4-1 to TRBJ2-7, with 10 bases aligning to TRBD2. The CDR3 covers 16 residues. The V segment lost 4 bases and the J segment 4 bases; nucleotides outside the gene matches: 10. Germline V gene data show CDR1 as MGHRA and CDR2 as YSYEKL. CDR3 DNA sequence: TGCGCCAGCAGCCCCGAACCCGGGACTAGCGAGTACGAGCAGTACTTC. It yields the protein CASSPEPGTSEYEQYF.

The V gene is TRBV20-1, the J gene TRBJ1-6, with unresolved D. Germline assignment: CDR1 DFQATT and CDR2 SNEGSKA (reference sequence). The CDR3 has 14 residues. V lost 3 bases, J lost 8 bases, and 14 bases lay in between. This CDR3 is CSASVGNGDSPLHF. The DNA for the CDR3 is TGCAGTGCTAGTGTCGGCAATGGGGATTCACCCCTCCACTTT.

This clone was seen once. This chain uses TRBV24-1 with TRBJ1-3; weak D call: TRBD1 (6 bases). The V and J ends lost 4 bases and 3 bases respectively, with 18 bases between them. CDR1 is KGHDR and CDR2 is SFDVKD in the germline V gene. This CDR3 is built from 17 residues. The CDR3 region is CATSDPNPGEGGNTIYF. CDR3 bases: TGTGCCACCAGTGACCCCAACCCAGGGGAAGGTGGAAACACCATATATTTT.

V usage is TRBV11-3 and J usage is TRBJ1-1; no firm D call. The CDR3 is made up of 12 amino acids. V was cut by 0 bases and J by 5 bases, with 4 bases left in between. Germline CDR1 is SGHNT and CDR2 is YENEEA. The CDR3 DNA is TGTGCCAGCAGCTTAGAGCAGACTGAAGCTTTCTTT. Translated, it gives CASSLEQTEAFF. The whole variable domain, filled in from reference TRBV11-3 and TRBJ1-1, reads EAGVVQSPRYKIIEKKQPVAFWCNPISGHNTLYWYLQNLGQGPELLIRYENEEAVDDSQLPKDRFSAERLKGVDSTLKIQPAELGDSAVYLCASSLEQTEAFFGQGTRLTVV.

The rearrangement uses TRBV28 and TRBJ2-3, with D tentatively TRBD2 (5 bases). Germline-derived CDR1 and CDR2 are MDHEN and SYDVKM. The CDR3 has 16 residues. V shed 5 bases and J shed 0 bases, with 15 bases lying between them. CDR3 DNA: TGTGCCAGCAGTAACGGACTCGGGTCTAGCACAGATACGCAGTATTTT. Its protein is CASSNGLGSSTDTQYF. Supplemented by reference TRBV28 and TRBJ2-3, the full variable domain reads DVKVTQSSRYLVKRTGEKVFLECVQDMDHENMFWYRQDPGLGLRLIYFSYDVKMKEKGDIPEGYSVSREKKERFSLILESASTNQTSMYLCASSNGLGSSTDTQYFGPGTRLTVL.

The V call is TRBV19, the J call TRBJ1-2; D call uncertain. The ends were cut back, 7 bases at V and 0 bases at J, with 12 bases in the middle. The length of the CDR3 is 14 residues. Germline V lookup: CDR1 LNHDA, CDR2 SQIVND (reference sequence). The CDR3 region has the DNA TGTGCCAGTACAGTCGGGAATACTAACTATGGCTACACCTTC. This encodes CASTVGNTNYGYTF.

The rearrangement uses TRBV7-2 and TRBJ2-1; D gene uncertain. CDR3 length: 13 residues. The germline gives CDR1 SGHTA, CDR2 FQGNSA. V was shortened by 5 bases and J by 2 bases, with 7 bases between the two germline ends. Written as DNA, the CDR3 is TGTGCCAGCAGCCAGACCCCCTACAATGAGCAGTTCTTC. Its translation: CASSQTPYNEQFF. Looking up the rest from reference TRBV7-2 and TRBJ2-1 gives the full variable domain: GAGVSQSPSNKVTEKGKDVELRCDPISGHTALYWYRQSLGQGLEFLIYFQGNSAPDKSGLPSDRFSAERTGGSVSTLTIQRTQQEDSAVYLCASSQTPYNEQFFGPGTRLTVL.

The chain joins TRBV7-2 to TRBJ2-5; D gene unclear. CDR1 is SGHTA and CDR2 is FQGNSA in the germline V gene. V was pared by 3 bases and J by 1 base, with 3 bases between. CDR3 length: 12 amino acids. Here the CDR3 reads CASSLGQETQYF. In nucleotides, the CDR3 is TGTGCCAGCAGCTTGGGCCAAGAGACCCAGTACTTC.

This clone was picked up one time. J is TRBJ1-5 and V is TRBV19; 7 bases are a match to TRBD1. This CDR3 region has 16 residues. CDR1 and CDR2 from the germline V gene are LNHDA and SQIVND (reference sequence). Germline trimming cut 9 bases from V and 3 bases from J; bases unmatched to any gene: 14. The CDR3 bases are TGTGCCAGCCACCAGTCACAGGGGTATACCAATCAGCCCCAGCATTTT. Residues: CASHQSQGYTNQPQHF.

The chain uses TRBV6-5 and TRBJ1-2; no reliable D call. Germline assignment: CDR1 MNHEY and CDR2 SVGAGI. The CDR3 extends over 16 amino acids. Trimming took 2 bases from V and 4 from J, leaving 17 bases between them. The CDR3 coding sequence is TGTGCCAGCAGTTACGGGAGGGTAATAGGCTTCTATGGCTACACCTTC. Protein product: CASSYGRVIGFYGYTF.

The V gene is TRBV4-3, the J gene TRBJ1-2, with D unresolved. Between the trimmed V and J ends, which lost 0 bases and 4 bases, there was a span of 12 bases. The CDR3 sequence is 15 residues long. Germline values: CDR1 LGHNA, CDR2 YSLEER. This CDR3 reads CASSQDLYSFYGYTF. CDR3 sequence (DNA): TGCGCCAGCAGCCAAGATTTATACAGTTTCTATGGCTACACCTTC.

This chain connects TRBV11-3 to TRBJ2-7; 9 bases line up with TRBD1. Per germline, CDR1 SGHNT and CDR2 YENEEA. The trim removed 7 bases at V and 7 bases at J, leaving 11 bases unmatched. The CDR3 is 14 amino acids. This chain's CDR3 is CASNAGQGSWEQYF. Here the CDR3 DNA reads TGTGCCAGCAACGCGGGACAGGGTTCTTGGGAGCAGTACTTC.

The genes are TRBV6-2 or TRBV6-3 and TRBJ1-2, with D possibly being TRBD1 (5 bases). V lost 5 bases and J 0 bases, leaving 13 bases between the germline ends. Germline CDR1 and CDR2: MNHEY and SVGEGT. The CDR3 covers 15 residues. The CDR3 DNA sequence: TGTGCCAGCAGTCCCGGAGGGGCCGCTAACTATGGCTACACCTTC. This encodes CASSPGGAANYGYTF.

This clone was seen a single time. The CDR3 coding sequence is TGTGCCAGCAGCTTTTCTTGGATGGGCGGTCCAGATACGCAGTATTTT. Its protein product is CASSFSWMGGPDTQYF. J is TRBJ2-3 and V is TRBV7-8, with no clear D. This CDR3 is built from 16 residues. Germline V CDR1 and CDR2: SGHVS, FQNEAQ. V lost 3 bases to trimming and J lost 4 bases, with 17 bases between them.

The chain recombines TRBV5-8 with TRBJ2-5, with D perhaps TRBD1 (6 bases). The V end lost 6 bases, the J end lost 5 bases, and 11 bases lay between the germline ends. The CDR3 consists of 12 residues. Germline assignment: CDR1 SGHTS and CDR2 YDEGEE. CDR3 amino acids: CASTYRVETQYF. The CDR3 DNA reads as TGTGCCAGCACGTACAGGGTGGAGACCCAGTACTTC.

The chain combines TRBV7-6 with TRBJ1-1; TRBD1 might be the D (5 bases). The CDR3 is 14 residues long. CDR1 is SGHVS, CDR2 FNYEAQ, per germline. Between the trimmed V and J ends, which lost 5 bases and 2 bases, there was a span of 12 bases. CDR3 sequence: CASSPGGDNTEAFF. In nucleotides, the CDR3 is TGTGCCAGCAGCCCGGGGGGGGACAACACTGAAGCTTTCTTT.

The chain links TRBV19 to TRBJ1-4; D possibly corresponds to TRBD1 (6 bases). The V gene lost 4 bases and the J gene lost 6 bases, with 18 bases spanning the gap. This CDR3 has 16 residues. Germline V lookup: CDR1 LNHDA, CDR2 SQIVND (reference sequence). CDR3 nucleotides: TGTGCCAGTAGTACCCTAAGGCCCGGGGGGCATGAAAAACTGTTTTTT. Encoded protein: CASSTLRPGGHEKLFF. Supplemented by reference TRBV19 and TRBJ1-4, the full variable domain reads DGGITQSPKYLFRKEGQNVTLSCEQNLNHDAMYWYRQDPGQGLRLIYYSQIVNDFQKGDIAEGYSVSREKKESFPLTVTSAQKNPTAFYLCASSTLRPGGHEKLFFGSGTQLSVL.

This sequence joins TRBV6-4 and TRBJ2-7; 8 bases align to TRBD1. The V gene's germline CDR1 is MRHNA and CDR2 SNTAGT. The junction had 17 bases not matched to a gene; V was cut back by 0 bases and J by 7 bases. This CDR3 spans 18 amino acids. The CDR3 protein is CASSDSNLVGTQGGEQYF. The CDR3 DNA is TGTGCCAGCAGTGACTCGAATTTGGTAGGGACACAGGGGGGTGAGCAGTACTTC.

The V and J genes are TRBV10-2 and TRBJ2-2, with 10 bases identical to TRBD2. The germline V gene encodes CDR1 WSHSY and CDR2 SAAADI. V lost 6 bases, J lost 1 base, and 2 bases stayed unmatched. This CDR3 has 15 amino acids. CDR3 coding DNA: TGCGCCAGCAGCCGGACTAGCGGGAACACCGGGGAGCTGTTTTTT. It translates to CASSRTSGNTGELFF.

This chain links TRBV4-3 with TRBJ1-3; D unresolved. Trimming cost V 1 base and J 0 bases, with 7 bases left between them. The CDR3 length is 15 residues. CDR1 is LGHNA and CDR2 is YSLEER in the germline V gene. CDR3: CASSQVGSSGNTIYF. CDR3 bases: TGCGCCAGCAGCCAAGTTGGGAGCTCTGGAAACACCATATATTTT.

The V call is TRBV11-3, the J call TRBJ2-1, with unresolved D. Germline V gives CDR1 SGHNT, CDR2 YENEEA. CDR3 length: 13 amino acids. V lost 5 bases, J lost 2 bases, and 7 bases lay in between. The CDR3 sequence: CASSVEAYNEQFF. CDR3 nucleotides: TGTGCCAGCAGCGTTGAGGCCTACAATGAGCAGTTCTTC.

This sequence joins TRBV9 and TRBJ2-3; D ambiguous. Trimming removed 3 bases from V and 3 bases from J, with 8 bases in between. Germline V lookup: CDR1 SGDLS, CDR2 YYNGEE. CDR3 length equals 13 residues. In DNA, the CDR3 is TGTGCCAGCAGCGGGGTGGAGACAGATACGCAGTATTTT. Translation: CASSGVETDTQYF. Full variable domain (remainder filled in from reference TRBV9 and TRBJ2-3): DSGVTQTPKHLITATGQRVTLRCSPRSGDLSVYWYQQSLDQGLQFLIQYYNGEERAKGNILERFSAQQFPDLHSELNLSSLELGDSALYFCASSGVETDTQYFGPGTRLTVL.